One sample yielded the 29 T cell receptor beta chains listed below, sequenced in a study of blood T cell repertoires in COVID-19. The data were produced by immunoSEQ multiplex PCR, yet TCRdb's version contains in-frame clones alone and is incomplete. The sample holds 40,000 to 45,000 clones, about 88% seen once. The material sequenced was peripheral blood. Receptors originate from a human donor in a cohort sampled during active COVID-19.

V usage is TRBV2 and J usage is TRBJ1-3; 8 nucleotides match TRBD1. Unmatched junction bases numbered 7, after V lost 7 bases and J lost 5 bases. Germline assignment: CDR1 SNHLY and CDR2 FYNNEI. This CDR3 is built from 14 residues. DNA for the CDR3: TGTGCCAGCACCAGTCAGGGGGCCCGAAACACCATATATTTT. Its protein is CASTSQGARNTIYF.

The rearrangement uses TRBV3-1 (or the pseudogene TRBV3-2) and TRBJ2-2; 7 bases are a match to TRBD2. V was clipped by 2 bases and J by 3 bases; unmatched bases: 3. This CDR3 is built from 15 residues. Germline values: CDR1 LGHDT, CDR2 YNNKEL (reference sequence). The CDR3 is CASSQNGGDTGELFF. CDR3 nucleotide sequence: TGTGCCAGCAGCCAAAATGGGGGGGACACCGGGGAGCTGTTTTTT.

The chain links TRBV19 to TRBJ2-7, with D possibly matching TRBD1 (5 bases). Germline V gene lookup returns CDR1 LNHDA and CDR2 SQIVND (reference sequence). The CDR3 contains 13 residues. Trimming pared 6 bases from V and 4 bases from J, leaving 13 bases between. CDR3 DNA sequence: TGTGCCAGTAGCCCTTCCCACAGGTACGAGCAGTACTTC. Translated: CASSPSHRYEQYF. The full variable domain, completed using reference TRBV19 and TRBJ2-7, is DGGITQSPKYLFRKEGQNVTLSCEQNLNHDAMYWYRQDPGQGLRLIYYSQIVNDFQKGDIAEGYSVSREKKESFPLTVTSAQKNPTAFYLCASSPSHRYEQYFGPGTRLTVT.

The V gene is TRBV19, the J gene TRBJ2-7; 12 bases are shared with TRBD1. The germline V gene encodes CDR1 LNHDA and CDR2 SQIVND (reference sequence). Losses at the gene ends were 5 bases for V and 5 bases for J; bases not matched to a gene: 7. This CDR3 has 15 residues. The CDR3 coding sequence is TGTGCCAGTAGTGGGGGACAGGGGGCGGCCCACGAGCAGTACTTC. Translating it yields CASSGGQGAAHEQYF.

The chain has TRBV7-8 and TRBJ1-6; 12 nucleotides agree with TRBD1. J lost 7 bases, V lost 4 bases, and 2 bases had no gene match. Looked up from germline, CDR1 is SGHVS and CDR2 is FQNEAQ. The CDR3 contains 15 residues. DNA for the CDR3: TGTGCCAGCAGCTCGGGACAGGGGGCGAATTCACCCCTCCACTTT. As protein: CASSSGQGANSPLHF.

In its sample, this clone was seen once. The V call is TRBV5-6, the J call TRBJ2-6; unclear D gene. The CDR3 covers 15 residues. Deletions cut 0 bases from V and 1 base from J, with 5 bases between. The germline V gene has CDR1 SGHDT and CDR2 YYEEEE. The CDR3 DNA sequence: TGTGCCAGCAGCTTGGGAGTTTCTGGGGCCAACGTCCTGACTTTC. This codes for CASSLGVSGANVLTF.

The J gene is TRBJ1-1, the V gene TRBV11-2; 7 bases fit TRBD1. Per the germline V gene, CDR1 is SGHAT and CDR2 is FQNNGV. The CDR3 covers 12 residues. Trimming removed 5 bases from V and 6 bases from J; junction bases left unmatched: 3. The CDR3 DNA reads as TGTGCCAGCAGCGCCGGGACAGCTGAAGCTTTCTTT. Its translation: CASSAGTAEAFF.

V is TRBV7-6 and J is TRBJ1-6; 9 bases line up with TRBD1. The V gene end was trimmed by 5 bases and the J gene end by 0 bases; junction bases not matched to a gene: 8. Germline-derived CDR1 and CDR2 are SGHVS and FNYEAQ. The CDR3 consists of 18 residues. This CDR3 is CASSPRTGASSYNSPLHF. The CDR3 region has the DNA TGTGCCAGCAGCCCACGGACAGGGGCGAGCTCCTATAATTCACCCCTCCACTTT.

V gene TRBV4-3 combines with J gene TRBJ1-2; TRBD1 matches 7 bases. V lost 2 bases to trimming and J lost 5 bases; unmatched junction nucleotides: 8. This CDR3 spans 15 amino acids. Germline V lookup: CDR1 LGHNA, CDR2 YSLEER. CDR3 coding DNA: TGCGCCAGCAGCCAAACCGCGACAGGGTCTTATGGCTACACCTTC. Protein sequence: CASSQTATGSYGYTF.

The rearrangement links TRBV3-1 (or the pseudogene TRBV3-2) to TRBJ2-1, with D perhaps matching TRBD2 (5 bases). Germline values: CDR1 LGHDT, CDR2 YNNKEL (reference sequence). The CDR3 extends over 15 amino acids. The V gene lost 5 bases and the J gene lost 4 bases, with 15 bases spanning the gap. The CDR3 protein is CASSLVSGKYNEQFF. The CDR3 DNA sequence: TGTGCCAGCAGCTTGGTCTCGGGGAAATACAATGAGCAGTTCTTC.

J is TRBJ1-4 and V is TRBV18; 7 bases match TRBD1. This CDR3 is 14 amino acids long. V lost 3 bases and J lost 4; bases outside the gene matches: 2. Germline values: CDR1 KGHSH, CDR2 LQKENI. The CDR3 reads CASSPDRNNEKLFF. The CDR3 region has the DNA TGTGCCAGCTCACCGGACAGGAATAATGAAAAACTGTTTTTT.

The rearrangement links TRBV7-9 to TRBJ2-3; TRBD2 is a possible D gene (5 bases). The germline gives CDR1 SEHNR, CDR2 FQNEAQ (reference sequence). The ends were cut back, 5 bases at V and 1 base at J, with 19 bases in the middle. This CDR3 has 17 amino acids. The CDR3 is CASSTRVGSTGTDTQYF. DNA for the CDR3: TGTGCCAGCAGCACTAGGGTCGGGTCCACCGGCACAGATACGCAGTATTTT.

This sequence joins TRBV14 and TRBJ2-1; 7 bases align to TRBD1. The CDR3 length is 17 residues. CDR1 and CDR2 from the germline V gene are SGHDN and FVKESK. Unmatched junction bases numbered 7, after V lost 0 bases and J lost 2 bases. The CDR3 spells CASSQDWGTETYNEQFF. CDR3 sequence (DNA): TGTGCCAGCAGCCAAGATTGGGGGACAGAGACCTACAATGAGCAGTTCTTC.

This chain links TRBV7-2 with TRBJ2-6; D gene ambiguous. V lost 0 bases and J lost 0, with 12 bases in between. Germline V gene data show CDR1 as SGHTA and CDR2 as FQGNSA. There are 18 residues in the CDR3. Here the CDR3 DNA reads TGTGCCAGCAGCTTAGCGGCGGTAGGAAGCTCTGGGGCCAACGTCCTGACTTTC. Translated: CASSLAAVGSSGANVLTF.

The genes are TRBV30 and TRBJ2-3, with 12 nucleotides matching TRBD2. The CDR3 consists of 15 residues. The germline CDR1 and CDR2 sequences are GTSNPN and SVGIG (reference sequence). The junction had 7 bases not matched to a gene; V was cut back by 4 bases and J by 5 bases. DNA of the CDR3: TGTGCCTGGAACCCTAGCGGGGGGGCCGGAGATACGCAGTATTTT. Translation gives CAWNPSGGAGDTQYF. The whole variable domain, filled in from reference TRBV30 and TRBJ2-3, reads SQTIHQWPATLVQPVGSPLSLECTVEGTSNPNLYWYRQAAGRGLQLLFYSVGIGQISSEVPQNLSASRPQDRQFILSSKKLLLSDSGFYLCAWNPSGGAGDTQYFGPGTRLTVL.

V gene TRBV7-9 combines with J gene TRBJ2-3; maybe TRBD2 (5 bases). The V end lost 2 bases, the J end lost 8 bases, and 14 bases lay between the germline ends. The CDR3 extends over 14 amino acids. In germline, CDR1 is SEHNR, CDR2 FQNEAQ (reference sequence). CDR3 protein: CASSLSQAAGTQYF. CDR3 coding DNA: TGTGCCAGCAGCTTATCCCAAGCGGCGGGTACGCAGTATTTT. The whole variable domain, filled in from reference TRBV7-9 and TRBJ2-3, reads DTGVSQNPRHKITKRGQNVTFRCDPISEHNRLYWYRQTLGQGPEFLTYFQNEAQLEKSRLLSDRFSAERPKGSFSTLEIQRTEQGDSAMYLCASSLSQAAGTQYFGPGTRLTVL.

V usage is TRBV21-1 and J usage is TRBJ1-6; the listed D gene, TRBD1, was not tested against the DNA. TRBV21-1 is a documented pseudogene. The CDR3 totals 14 residues. CDR3 amino acids: CASSKGDSNSPLHF. The CDR3 nucleotides are TGTGCCAGCAGCAAGGGGGACAGTAATTCACCCCTCCACTTT.

This sequence joins TRBV9 and TRBJ2-2; 9 bases line up with TRBD2. This CDR3 spans 16 amino acids. V lost 1 base and J lost 6; bases outside the gene matches: 7. Germline CDR1 reads SGDLS; CDR2 reads YYNGEE. The CDR3 DNA sequence: TGTGCCAGCAGCGTATTGGCCAGCGGGGGGCCCGGGGAGCTGTTTTTT. It specifies CASSVLASGGPGELFF.

The chain couples TRBV5-1 to TRBJ2-1; 7 bases agree with TRBD2. CDR1 and CDR2 (germline): SGHRS, YFSETQ. Unmatched junction bases numbered 7, after V lost 0 bases and J lost 7 bases. The length of the CDR3 is 15 residues. As DNA, the CDR3 is TGCGCCAGCAGCTTGGAGGGCGGGAGAGGTAATGAGCAGTTCTTC. Protein sequence: CASSLEGGRGNEQFF.

The CDR3 protein is CASSLGDIPPLHF. The CDR3 region has the DNA TGTGCCAGCAGTTTGGGGGACATTCCACCCCTCCACTTT. The chain couples TRBV12-3 or TRBV12-4 to TRBJ1-6; tentative D call: TRBD1 (6 bases). CDR3 size: 13 residues. V lost 3 bases to trimming and J lost 11 bases, with 11 bases between them.

CDR3 DNA: TGTGCCAGCAGTTACCGGGTAGGCGGAGATACGCAGTATTTT. Residues: CASSYRVGGDTQYF. The chain recombines TRBV6-5 with TRBJ2-3; D not resolved. The V gene's germline CDR1 is MNHEY and CDR2 SVGAGI. The CDR3 has 14 residues. The V end lost 2 bases, the J end lost 5 bases, and 11 bases lay between the germline ends.

The J gene is TRBJ1-2, the V gene TRBV6-5; D might be TRBD1 (5 bases). Trimming pared 5 bases from V and 0 bases from J, leaving 13 bases between. This CDR3 comprises 15 residues. Germline V lookup: CDR1 MNHEY, CDR2 SVGAGI. The CDR3: CASSKWGGTNYGYTF. In nucleotides, the CDR3 is TGTGCCAGCAGTAAATGGGGGGGAACTAACTATGGCTACACCTTC.

This chain uses TRBV7-8 with TRBJ2-2, with D possibly being TRBD2 (5 bases). CDR1 SGHVS and CDR2 FQNEAQ come from the germline V gene. The CDR3 has 14 residues. The germline V and J ends were trimmed by 2 bases and 4 bases, with 8 bases remaining between them. The DNA of the CDR3 is TGTGCCAGCAGCTTATCCGGGGTCACCGGGGAGCTGTTTTTT. Encoded protein: CASSLSGVTGELFF.

This chain uses TRBV4-2 with TRBJ2-1, with 8 nucleotides matching TRBD2. V lost 4 bases to trimming and J lost 2 bases; unmatched junction nucleotides: 7. CDR3 length: 16 amino acids. Per the germline V gene, CDR1 is LGHNA and CDR2 is YNFKEQ. In nucleotides, the CDR3 is TGTGCCAGCAGCCCGCGGGGGGTAGCAGCCTACAATGAGCAGTTCTTC. Residues: CASSPRGVAAYNEQFF.

The V gene is TRBV4-2, the J gene TRBJ2-7; tentatively, D is TRBD1 (7 bases). The CDR3 runs to 15 residues. Germline-derived CDR1 and CDR2 are LGHNA and YNFKEQ. V was clipped by 0 bases and J by 0 bases, with 9 bases between them. The CDR3 DNA sequence: TGTGCCAGCAGCCAAGAGCGGGACAGCTCCTACGAGCAGTACTTC. Translating it yields CASSQERDSSYEQYF.

The chain combines TRBV11-2 with TRBJ2-3; D is uncertain. Germline V CDR1 and CDR2: SGHAT, FQNNGV. The CDR3 has 14 residues. With 5 bases removed from V and 6 bases from J, the gap between germline ends came to 15 bases. The CDR3: CASSARVTKDTQYF. Written as DNA, the CDR3 is TGTGCCAGCAGCGCCCGGGTCACAAAGGATACGCAGTATTTT.

This clone was counted a few times. The chain joins TRBV12-2 to TRBJ1-2. TRBV12-2 corresponds to a pseudogene. This CDR3 spans 13 amino acids. For the CDR3, the DNA is TGTGCAAGTCGCTTAGAGAGGGAGCGAGGCTACACCTTC. As protein: CASRLERERGYTF.

The genes are TRBV10-2 and TRBJ2-7, with 11 bases identical to TRBD1. Germline V lookup: CDR1 WSHSY, CDR2 SAAADI. The CDR3 contains 14 residues. V was clipped by 7 bases and J by 4 bases; unmatched bases: 6. DNA of the CDR3: TGCGCCAGCAAGGAAGGGACAGGGGGATACGAGCAGTACTTC. Its protein is CASKEGTGGYEQYF.

This CDR3 is CSVGSLAGNNEQFF. In DNA form, the CDR3 reads TGCAGCGTTGGTAGCCTAGCGGGCAACAATGAGCAGTTCTTC. The chain is built from TRBV29-1 and TRBJ2-1; 8 nucleotides match TRBD2. The germline gives CDR1 SQVTM, CDR2 ANQGSEA. V lost 4 bases to trimming and J lost 5 bases; unmatched junction nucleotides: 7. The CDR3 consists of 14 residues.